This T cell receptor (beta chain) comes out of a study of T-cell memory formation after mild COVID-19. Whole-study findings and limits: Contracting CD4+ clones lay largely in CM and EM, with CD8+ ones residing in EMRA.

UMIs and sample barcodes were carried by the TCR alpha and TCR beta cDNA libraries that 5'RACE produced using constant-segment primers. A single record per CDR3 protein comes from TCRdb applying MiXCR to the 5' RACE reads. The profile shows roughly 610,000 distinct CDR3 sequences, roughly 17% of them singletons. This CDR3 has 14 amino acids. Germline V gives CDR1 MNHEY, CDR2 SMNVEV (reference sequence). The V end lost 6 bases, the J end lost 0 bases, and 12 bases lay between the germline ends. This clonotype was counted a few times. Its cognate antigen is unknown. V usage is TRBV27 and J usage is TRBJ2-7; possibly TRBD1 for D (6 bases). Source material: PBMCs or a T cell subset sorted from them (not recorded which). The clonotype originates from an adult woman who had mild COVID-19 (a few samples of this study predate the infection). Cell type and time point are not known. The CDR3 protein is CASRRDTSSYEQYF. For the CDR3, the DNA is TGTGCCAGCAGACGGGACACTAGCTCCTACGAGCAGTACTTC.